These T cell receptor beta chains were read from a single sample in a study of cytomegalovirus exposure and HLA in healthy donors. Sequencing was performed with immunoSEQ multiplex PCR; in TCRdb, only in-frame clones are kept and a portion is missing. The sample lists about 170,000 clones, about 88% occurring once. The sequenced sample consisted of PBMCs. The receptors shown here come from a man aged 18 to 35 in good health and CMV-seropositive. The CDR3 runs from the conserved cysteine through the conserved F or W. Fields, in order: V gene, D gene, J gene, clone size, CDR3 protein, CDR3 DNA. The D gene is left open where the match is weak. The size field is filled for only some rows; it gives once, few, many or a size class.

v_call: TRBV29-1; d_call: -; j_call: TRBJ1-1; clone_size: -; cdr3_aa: CSVLGALNTEAFF; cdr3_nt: TGCAGCGTTTTGGGGGCTCTGAACACTGAAGCTTTCTTT
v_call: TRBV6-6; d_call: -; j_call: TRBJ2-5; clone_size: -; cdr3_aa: CASSYSPGETQYF; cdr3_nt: TGTGCCAGCAGTTACTCCCCGGGGGAGACCCAGTACTTC
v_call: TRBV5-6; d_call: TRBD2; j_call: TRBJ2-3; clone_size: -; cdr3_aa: CASSTGGGAVVDTQYF; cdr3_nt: TGTGCCAGCAGCACCGGCGGGGGGGCCGTGGTAGATACGCAGTATTTT
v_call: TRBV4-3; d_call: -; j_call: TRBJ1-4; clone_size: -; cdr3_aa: CASSQERGGEKLFF; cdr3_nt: TGCGCCAGCAGCCAAGAAAGGGGGGGCGAGAAACTGTTTTTT
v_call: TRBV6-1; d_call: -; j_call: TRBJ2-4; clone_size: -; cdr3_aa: CASISGAGKNSQYF; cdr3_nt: TGTGCCAGCATCAGTGGGGCTGGCAAAAACAGTCAGTACTTC
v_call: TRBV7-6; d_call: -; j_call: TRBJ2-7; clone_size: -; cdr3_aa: CASSPDIGYEQYF; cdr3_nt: TGTGCCAGCAGCCCGGACATCGGATACGAGCAGTACTTC
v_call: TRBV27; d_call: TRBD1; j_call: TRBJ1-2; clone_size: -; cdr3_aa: CASRLGQVYTF; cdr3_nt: TGTGCCAGCAGGCTGGGACAGGTTTACACCTTC
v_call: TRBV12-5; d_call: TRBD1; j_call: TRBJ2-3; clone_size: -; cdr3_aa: CASGLRQGATDTQYF; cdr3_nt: TGTGCTAGTGGTTTGAGGCAGGGGGCGACAGATACGCAGTATTTT
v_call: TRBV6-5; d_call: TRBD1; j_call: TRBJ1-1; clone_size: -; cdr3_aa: CASSYGTENTEAFF; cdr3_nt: TGTGCCAGCAGTTACGGGACAGAAAACACTGAAGCTTTCTTT
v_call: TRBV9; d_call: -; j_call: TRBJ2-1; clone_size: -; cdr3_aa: CASSASGSSSYNEQFF; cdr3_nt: TGTGCCAGCAGTGCCTCAGGCTCGAGCTCCTACAATGAGCAGTTCTTC
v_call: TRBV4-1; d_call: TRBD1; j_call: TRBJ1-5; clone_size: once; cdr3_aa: CASSQDPGGRNQPQHF; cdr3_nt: TGCGCCAGCAGCCAAGATCCAGGGGGAAGGAATCAGCCCCAGCATTTT
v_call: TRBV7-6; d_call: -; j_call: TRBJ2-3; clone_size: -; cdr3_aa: CASRLTGSWSTDTQYF; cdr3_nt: TGTGCCAGCAGGCTGACCGGGTCGTGGAGCACAGATACGCAGTATTTT
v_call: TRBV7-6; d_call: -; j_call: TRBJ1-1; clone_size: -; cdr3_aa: CASSQPGAGESTEAFF; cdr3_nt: TGTGCCAGCAGCCAACCTGGGGCAGGGGAGAGCACTGAAGCTTTCTTT
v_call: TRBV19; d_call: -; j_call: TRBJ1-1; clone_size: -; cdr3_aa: CASSISNTEAFF; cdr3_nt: TGTGCCAGTAGTATCTCGAACACTGAAGCTTTCTTT
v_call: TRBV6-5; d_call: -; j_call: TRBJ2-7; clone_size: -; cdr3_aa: CASSSTGNSVLEQYF; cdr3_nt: TGTGCCAGCAGTTCTACAGGGAATTCGGTCCTCGAGCAGTACTTC
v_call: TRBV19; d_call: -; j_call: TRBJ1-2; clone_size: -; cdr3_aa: CASSNYRDEGGYTF; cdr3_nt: TGTGCCAGTAGTAACTACAGGGATGAGGGTGGCTACACCTTC
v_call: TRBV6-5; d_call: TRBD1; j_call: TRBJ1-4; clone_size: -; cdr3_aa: CASSPIGQGPEKLFF; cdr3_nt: TGTGCCAGCAGCCCAATCGGACAGGGACCTGAAAAACTGTTTTTT
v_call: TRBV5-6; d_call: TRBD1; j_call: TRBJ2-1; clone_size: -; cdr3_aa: CASSADRGAYNEQFF; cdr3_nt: TGTGCCAGCAGCGCCGACAGGGGAGCTTACAATGAGCAGTTCTTC
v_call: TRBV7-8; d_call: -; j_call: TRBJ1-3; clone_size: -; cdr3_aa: CASSPHREPYTYSGNTIYF; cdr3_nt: TGTGCCAGCAGCCCTCACAGGGAACCCTATACATACTCTGGAAACACCATATATTTT
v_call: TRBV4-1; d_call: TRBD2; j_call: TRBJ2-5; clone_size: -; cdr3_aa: CASSQAQRGGQETQYF; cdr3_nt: TGCGCCAGCAGCCAAGCCCAGCGGGGGGGCCAAGAGACCCAGTACTTC
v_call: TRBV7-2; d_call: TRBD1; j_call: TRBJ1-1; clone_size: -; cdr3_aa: CASSLEQGAKAFF; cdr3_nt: TGTGCCAGCAGCTTAGAACAGGGGGCCAAGGCTTTCTTT
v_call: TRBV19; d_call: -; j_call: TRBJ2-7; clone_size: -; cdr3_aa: CASSIDAVSSYEQYF; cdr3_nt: TGTGCCAGTAGTATAGACGCCGTTAGCTCCTACGAGCAGTACTTC
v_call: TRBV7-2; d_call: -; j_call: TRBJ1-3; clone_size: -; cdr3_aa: CASSLGTAGNTIYF; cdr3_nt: TGTGCCAGCAGCTTAGGGACTGCGGGAAACACCATATATTTT
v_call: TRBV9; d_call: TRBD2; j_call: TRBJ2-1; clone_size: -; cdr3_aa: CASSVEGRGGYNEQFF; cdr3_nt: TGTGCCAGCAGCGTAGAAGGGCGGGGGGGCTACAATGAGCAGTTCTTC
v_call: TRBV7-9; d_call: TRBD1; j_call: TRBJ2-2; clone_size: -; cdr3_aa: CSSSPSDRGRSGELFF; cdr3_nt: TGTTCCAGCAGCCCCTCGGACAGGGGGCGCAGCGGGGAGCTGTTTTTT
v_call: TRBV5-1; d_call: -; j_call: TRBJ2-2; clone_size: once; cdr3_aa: CASKRGPHRTGELFF; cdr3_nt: TGCGCCAGCAAGAGAGGGCCCCACCGAACCGGGGAGCTGTTTTTT
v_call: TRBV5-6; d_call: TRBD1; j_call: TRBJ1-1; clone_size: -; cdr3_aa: CASSWGTGGTEAFF; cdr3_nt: TGTGCCAGCAGCTGGGGGACAGGGGGCACTGAAGCTTTCTTT
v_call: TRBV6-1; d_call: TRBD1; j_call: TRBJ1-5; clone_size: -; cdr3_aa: CATGTALGNQPQHF; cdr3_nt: TGTGCCACTGGGACAGCTTTAGGCAATCAGCCCCAGCATTTT
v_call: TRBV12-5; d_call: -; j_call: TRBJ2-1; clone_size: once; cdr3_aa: CASGLVMSAGTSYNEQFF; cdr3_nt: TGTGCTAGTGGTTTGGTAATGTCGGCGGGGACCTCCTACAATGAGCAGTTCTTC
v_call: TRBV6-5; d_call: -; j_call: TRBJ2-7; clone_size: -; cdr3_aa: CASSFGTGYEQYF; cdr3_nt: TGTGCCAGCAGTTTTGGGACTGGCTACGAGCAGTACTTC
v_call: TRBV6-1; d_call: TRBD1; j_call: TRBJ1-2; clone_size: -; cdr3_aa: CASSEGDSYGYTF; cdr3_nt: TGTGCCAGCAGCGAAGGGGACAGCTATGGCTACACCTTC
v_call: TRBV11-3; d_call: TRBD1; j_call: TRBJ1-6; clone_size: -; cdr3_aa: CASSLGGTVNSPLHF; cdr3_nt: TGTGCCAGCAGCTTAGGGGGGACAGTTAATTCACCCCTCCACTTT
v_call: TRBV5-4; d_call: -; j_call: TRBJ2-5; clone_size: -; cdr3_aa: CASSLGGGVLRREQYF; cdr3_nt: TGTGCCAGCAGCTTGGGTGGGGGAGTCCTACGACGGGAGCAGTACTTC
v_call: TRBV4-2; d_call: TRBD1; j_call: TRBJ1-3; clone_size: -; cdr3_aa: CASSQQRQGAGNTIYF; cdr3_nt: TGTGCCAGCAGCCAACAAAGACAGGGAGCTGGAAACACCATATATTTT
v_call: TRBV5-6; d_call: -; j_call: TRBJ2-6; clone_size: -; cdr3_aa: CASSGRDSGANVLTF; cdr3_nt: TGTGCCAGCAGCGGCCGGGACTCTGGGGCCAACGTCCTGACTTTC
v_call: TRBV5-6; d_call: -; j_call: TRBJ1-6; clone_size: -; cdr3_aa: CASSRLTRDDSPLHF; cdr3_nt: TGTGCCAGCAGCCGACTGACACGGGATGATTCACCCCTCCACTTT
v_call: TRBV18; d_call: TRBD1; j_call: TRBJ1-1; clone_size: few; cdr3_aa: CASSPETGRSAFF; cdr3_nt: TGTGCCAGCTCACCTGAGACAGGGAGATCAGCTTTCTTT
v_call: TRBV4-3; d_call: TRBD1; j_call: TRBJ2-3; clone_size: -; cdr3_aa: CASSQGLPGGGTDTQYF; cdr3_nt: TGCGCCAGCAGCCAAGGCCTCCCAGGGGGCGGCACAGATACGCAGTATTTT
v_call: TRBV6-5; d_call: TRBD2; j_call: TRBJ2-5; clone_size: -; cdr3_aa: CASSYTSGGQETQYF; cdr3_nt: TGTGCCAGCAGTTATACTAGCGGGGGTCAAGAGACCCAGTACTTC
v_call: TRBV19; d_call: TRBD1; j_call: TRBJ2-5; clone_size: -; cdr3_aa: CASRGQTHQETQYF; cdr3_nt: TGTGCCAGTAGGGGACAGACGCACCAAGAGACCCAGTACTTC
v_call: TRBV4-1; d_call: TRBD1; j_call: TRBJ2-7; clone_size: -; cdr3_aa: CASSQVGTGRSYEQYF; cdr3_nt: TGCGCCAGCAGCCAAGTGGGGACAGGGCGGTCCTACGAGCAGTACTTC
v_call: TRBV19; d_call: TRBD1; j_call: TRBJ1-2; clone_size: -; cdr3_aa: CASSDPGQGPPNYGYTF; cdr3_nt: TGTGCTTCCTCCGATCCGGGACAGGGGCCCCCTAACTATGGCTACACCTTC
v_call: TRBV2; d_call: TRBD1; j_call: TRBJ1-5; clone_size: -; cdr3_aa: CASRMDRALNQPQHF; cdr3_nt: TGTGCCAGCAGGATGGACAGGGCCTTAAATCAGCCCCAGCATTTT
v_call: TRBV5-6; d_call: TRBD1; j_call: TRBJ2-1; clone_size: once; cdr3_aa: CASSLGQGAHYEQFF; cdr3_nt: TGTGCCAGCAGCCTCGGACAGGGGGCCCACTATGAGCAGTTCTTC
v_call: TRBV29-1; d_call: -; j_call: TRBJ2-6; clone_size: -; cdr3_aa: CSALTGRGANVLTF; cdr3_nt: TGCAGCGCCCTTACAGGGAGAGGGGCCAACGTCCTGACTTTC
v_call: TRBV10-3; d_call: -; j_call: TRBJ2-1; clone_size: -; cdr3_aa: CAISEYGNTLDEQFF; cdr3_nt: TGTGCCATCAGTGAGTACGGGAACACCTTGGATGAGCAGTTCTTC
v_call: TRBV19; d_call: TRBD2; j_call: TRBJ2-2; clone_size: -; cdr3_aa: CASKNAGGRNTGELFF; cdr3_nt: TGTGCCAGTAAAAACGCGGGGGGCCGAAACACCGGGGAGCTGTTTTTT